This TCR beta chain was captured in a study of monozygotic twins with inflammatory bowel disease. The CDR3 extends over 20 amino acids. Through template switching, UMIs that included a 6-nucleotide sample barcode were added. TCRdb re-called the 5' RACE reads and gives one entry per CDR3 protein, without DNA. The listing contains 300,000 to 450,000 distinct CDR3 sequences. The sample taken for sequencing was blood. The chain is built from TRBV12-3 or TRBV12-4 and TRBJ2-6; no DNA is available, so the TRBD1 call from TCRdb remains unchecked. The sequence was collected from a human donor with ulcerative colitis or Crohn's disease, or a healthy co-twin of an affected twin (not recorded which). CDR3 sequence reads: CASSLVFIRQGRSGANVLTF.